This T cell receptor (beta chain) stems from a study of T cell repertoires in ileal Crohn's disease. TCRdb's table, derived via immunoSEQ multiplex PCR, lists solely in-frame clones and lacks some. The repertoire has approximately 3,000 clones, around 63% of them found once; the top ten carry about a quarter. Time point here: proximal margin of the surgical specimen (macroscopically non-inflamed). The CDR3 consists of 17 residues. J gave up 4 bases and V 2 bases, and 7 bases lay outside the gene matches. Germline V gene data show CDR1 as SEHNR and CDR2 as FQNEAQ (reference sequence). The specimen was ileal tissue. The sequence was obtained from an adult with Crohn's disease. The chain couples TRBV7-9 to TRBJ2-1, with 11 bases aligning to TRBD2. CDR3: CASSLRAGTSGYNEQFF. The CDR3 coding sequence is TGTGCCAGCAGCTTAAGGGCTGGGACTAGCGGTTACAATGAGCAGTTCTTC.